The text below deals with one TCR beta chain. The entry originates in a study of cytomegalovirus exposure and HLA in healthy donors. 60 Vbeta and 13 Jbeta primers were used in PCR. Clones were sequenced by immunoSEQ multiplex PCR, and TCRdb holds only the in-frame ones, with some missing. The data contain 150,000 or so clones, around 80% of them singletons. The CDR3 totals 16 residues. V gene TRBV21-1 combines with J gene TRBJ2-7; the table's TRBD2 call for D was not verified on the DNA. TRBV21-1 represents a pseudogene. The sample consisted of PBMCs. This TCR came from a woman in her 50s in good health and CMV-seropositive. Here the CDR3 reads CASSKGSTSGTYEQYF. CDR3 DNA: TGTGCCAGCAGCAAAGGTTCGACTAGCGGAACCTACGAGCAGTACTTC.